The 18 T cell receptor beta chains in this list originate from one sample, sequenced in a study of technical replicates of blood from a few donors. Profiling relied on immunoSEQ multiplex PCR, and the TCRdb table lists in-frame clones only, not all of them. This table holds 67,000 or so clones, nearly 97% found once. The specimen was T cells isolated from PBMCs. These receptor sequences come from a human donor in good health.

The chain employs TRBV6-1 and TRBJ1-2, with TRBD1 matching over 10 bases. Germline V gives CDR1 MNHNS, CDR2 SASEGT. This CDR3 is built from 15 residues. V gave up 5 bases and J gave up 1 base; unmatched junction bases: 4. CDR3 nucleotides: TGTGCCAGCAGTACGGGACAGGGGTTTAACTATGGCTACACCTTC. Residues: CASSTGQGFNYGYTF.

The chain joins TRBV29-1 to TRBJ2-3, with a possible D match to TRBD2 (6 bases). The germline gives CDR1 SQVTM, CDR2 ANQGSEA. V was clipped by 2 bases and J by 0 bases, with 12 bases between them. The CDR3 is 15 amino acids. The CDR3 nucleotides read TGCAGCGTTGAATGGGGGACTTCTAGCACAGATACGCAGTATTTT. As protein: CSVEWGTSSTDTQYF.

The rearrangement uses TRBV10-1 and TRBJ2-3, with 7 bases that match TRBD1. J gave up 0 bases and V 6 bases, and 3 bases lay outside the gene matches. This CDR3 region has 14 residues. Germline-derived CDR1 and CDR2 are WNHNN and SYGVQD (reference sequence). In nucleotides, the CDR3 is TGCGCCAGCAGCCGGGACAGTAGCACAGATACGCAGTATTTT. Its translation is CASSRDSSTDTQYF.

The chain has TRBV10-2 and TRBJ2-1, with D tentatively TRBD2 (5 bases). The germline CDR1 and CDR2 sequences are WSHSY and SAAADI. V was cut by 6 bases and J by 4 bases, with 16 bases left in between. There are 15 residues in the CDR3. This CDR3 is CASRPSRLSYNEQFF. The DNA of the CDR3 is TGCGCCAGCAGACCTAGCCGCCTCTCATACAATGAGCAGTTCTTC.

V is TRBV5-1 and J is TRBJ2-6; a possible D gene is TRBD1 (6 bases). The V end was cut by 4 bases, the J end by 2 bases, with 10 bases between. The CDR3 runs to 15 residues. Germline V gene data show CDR1 as SGHRS and CDR2 as YFSETQ. In DNA form, the CDR3 reads TGCGCCAGCAGCGGACAGTTCCCTGGGGCCAACGTCCTGACTTTC. As protein: CASSGQFPGANVLTF.

The rearrangement joins TRBV25-1 to TRBJ2-1; 11 nucleotides agree with TRBD2. Germline-derived CDR1 and CDR2 are MGHDK and SYGVNS. The ends lost 4 bases at V and 4 bases at J; junction bases unmatched: 3. The CDR3 extends over 15 amino acids. CDR3 protein: CASSGLAGLYNEQFF. The DNA for the CDR3 is TGTGCCAGCAGTGGACTAGCGGGGTTGTACAATGAGCAGTTCTTC. Drawing the rest from reference TRBV25-1 and TRBJ2-1, the complete variable domain is EADIYQTPRYLVIGTGKKITLECSQTMGHDKMYWYQQDPGMELHLIHYSYGVNSTEKGDLSSESTVSRIRTEHFPLTLESARPSHTSQYLCASSGLAGLYNEQFFGPGTRLTVL.

The chain combines TRBV30 with TRBJ1-2, with 9 bases matching TRBD1. The CDR3 sequence is 13 residues long. Trimming at V came to 3 bases and at J to 7 bases, leaving 6 bases not matched to a gene. From germline, CDR1 is GTSNPN and CDR2 SVGIG (reference sequence). The CDR3 here is CAWRQQGAGGYTF. The CDR3 region has the DNA TGTGCCTGGAGGCAACAGGGGGCCGGTGGCTACACCTTC.

The rearrangement links TRBV14 to TRBJ2-2; no definite D call. The CDR3 totals 14 residues. V was trimmed by 4 bases and J by 7 bases, leaving 13 bases between them. The V gene's germline CDR1 is SGHDN and CDR2 FVKESK. The CDR3 sequence is CASSPPGFIGELFF. Here the CDR3 DNA reads TGTGCCAGCAGCCCCCCAGGATTCATCGGGGAGCTGTTTTTT.

This chain joins TRBV6-5 and TRBJ1-5; D call uncertain. The CDR3 is 15 amino acids. V lost 8 bases, J lost 3 bases, and 17 bases lay in between. CDR1 MNHEY and CDR2 SVGAGI come from the germline V gene. CDR3 residues: CASSYRDNPNQPQHF. The CDR3 nucleotides are TGTGCCAGCTCTTATAGAGATAATCCCAATCAGCCCCAGCATTTT.

This clone was recorded only once. The chain has TRBV30 and TRBJ2-3; 10 nucleotides agree with TRBD2. Looked up from germline, CDR1 is GTSNPN and CDR2 is SVGIG (reference sequence). The trim removed 7 bases at V and 5 bases at J, leaving 6 bases unmatched. The CDR3 is made up of 13 amino acids. As DNA, the CDR3 is TGTGCCTCAGAAGCGGGGGGGCAAGATACGCAGTATTTT. Its protein is CASEAGGQDTQYF. The complete variable domain, with remaining parts taken from reference TRBV30 and TRBJ2-3, reads SQTIHQWPATLVQPVGSPLSLECTVEGTSNPNLYWYRQAAGRGLQLLFYSVGIGQISSEVPQNLSASRPQDRQFILSSKKLLLSDSGFYLCASEAGGQDTQYFGPGTRLTVL.

This rearrangement joins TRBV5-1 to TRBJ1-2, with 10 positions matching TRBD1. The length of the CDR3 is 15 residues. Per the germline V gene, CDR1 is SGHRS and CDR2 is YFSETQ. J was trimmed by 7 bases and V by 4 bases; bases with no gene match: 10. This CDR3 reads CASSVGAGTGVGYTF. The CDR3 nucleotides read TGCGCCAGCAGCGTTGGGGCAGGGACAGGGGTTGGCTACACCTTC.

The chain links TRBV7-9 to TRBJ2-7; TRBD1 matches 7 bases. After removal of 5 bases from V and 5 bases from J, the junction contained 6 bases not matched to a gene. This CDR3 region has 13 residues. Germline loops: CDR1 SEHNR, CDR2 FQNEAQ (reference sequence). CDR3 coding DNA: TGTGCCAGCAGCCACTGGGACAGAAACGAGCAGTACTTC. Amino acids: CASSHWDRNEQYF. Using reference TRBV7-9 and TRBJ2-7 for the parts outside the CDR3, the full variable domain is DTGVSQNPRHKITKRGQNVTFRCDPISEHNRLYWYRQTLGQGPEFLTYFQNEAQLEKSRLLSDRFSAERPKGSFSTLEIQRTEQGDSAMYLCASSHWDRNEQYFGPGTRLTVT.

The V call is TRBV9, the J call TRBJ2-3; the D gene is possibly TRBD1 (5 bases). The CDR3 loop spans 15 amino acids. Looked up from germline, CDR1 is SGDLS and CDR2 is YYNGEE. V dropped 1 base and J dropped 1 base, with 10 bases sitting between them. The CDR3 reads CASSVWGAGTDTQYF. CDR3 DNA: TGTGCCAGCAGCGTATGGGGCGCGGGCACAGATACGCAGTATTTT.

The gene calls are TRBV29-1 and TRBJ1-2, with D possibly matching TRBD1 (6 bases). The V end lost 3 bases, the J end lost 3 bases, and 8 bases lay between the germline ends. In germline, CDR1 is SQVTM, CDR2 ANQGSEA. There are 12 residues in the CDR3. The CDR3, as DNA: TGCAGCGTTGATGGGGGCCACTATGGCTACACCTTC. This encodes CSVDGGHYGYTF.

CDR3 sequence: CASSAIGGLEETQYF. Written as DNA, the CDR3 is TGTGCCAGCAGCGCTATAGGAGGGTTGGAAGAGACCCAGTACTTC. This chain links TRBV9 with TRBJ2-5; maybe TRBD2 (6 bases). Trimming took 3 bases from V and 3 from J, leaving 15 bases between them. In germline, CDR1 is SGDLS, CDR2 YYNGEE. This CDR3 contains 15 residues.

The chain employs TRBV11-2 and TRBJ2-7, with 7 bases matching TRBD2. CDR1 SGHAT and CDR2 FQNNGV come from the germline V gene. Trimming cost V 5 bases and J 4 bases; bases outside gene matches: 11. The CDR3 runs to 15 residues. In DNA, the CDR3 is TGTGCCAGCAGCCCAATTACGGGACTAAAATACGAGCAGTACTTC. Translation: CASSPITGLKYEQYF. Full variable domain (remainder filled in from reference TRBV11-2 and TRBJ2-7): EAGVAQSPRYKIIEKRQSVAFWCNPISGHATLYWYQQILGQGPKLLIQFQNNGVVDDSQLPKDRFSAERLKGVDSTLKIQPAKLEDSAVYLCASSPITGLKYEQYFGPGTRLTVT.

The chain combines TRBV5-4 with TRBJ2-7; 8 bases agree with TRBD1. Trimming at V came to 4 bases and at J to 5 bases, leaving 14 bases not matched to a gene. The V gene's germline CDR1 is SGHNT and CDR2 YYREEE (reference sequence). The CDR3 spans 16 residues. The CDR3 nucleotides are TGTGCCAGCAGCCGCTCTACGACAGGGGCTGAAGACGAGCAGTACTTC. Its translation: CASSRSTTGAEDEQYF.

The V gene is TRBV11-3, the J gene TRBJ2-5; TRBD2 matches at 13 bases. The germline CDR1 and CDR2 sequences are SGHNT and YENEEA. This CDR3 has 16 residues. J lost 2 bases, V lost 5 bases, and 5 bases had no gene match. In DNA form, the CDR3 reads TGTGCCAGCAGCCAAGGACTAGCGGGAGCACAAGAGACCCAGTACTTC. Encoded protein: CASSQGLAGAQETQYF.